This T cell receptor (beta chain) was sequenced during a study of blood T cell repertoires in COVID-19. Across the whole study: Spain, Italy and the United States supplied samples that represented acute and convalescent COVID-19. T cells, B-cell-depleted T cells, or PBMCs supplied cDNA or gDNA.

In germline, CDR1 is MDHEN, CDR2 SYDVKM. V lost 5 bases and J 1 base, leaving 9 bases between the germline ends. This CDR3 spans 14 amino acids. Profiled with immunoSEQ multiplex PCR; TCRdb holds only in-frame clones, not every one. This sample has roughly 150,000 clones, with 84% found just once. Enrollees, about 18 to 95 years old, lived in 25 or so US areas. The specimen was PBMCs or T cells enriched from blood (not recorded which). The sequence derives from a man between 45 and 60 years old in a cohort exposed to, infected with or recovered from COVID-19 (not recorded which). V usage is TRBV28 and J usage is TRBJ1-5; D remains ambiguous. The CDR3: CASSEGRSNQPQHF. The CDR3 DNA reads TGTGCCAGCAGTGAGGGTCGAAGCAATCAGCCCCAGCATTTT.